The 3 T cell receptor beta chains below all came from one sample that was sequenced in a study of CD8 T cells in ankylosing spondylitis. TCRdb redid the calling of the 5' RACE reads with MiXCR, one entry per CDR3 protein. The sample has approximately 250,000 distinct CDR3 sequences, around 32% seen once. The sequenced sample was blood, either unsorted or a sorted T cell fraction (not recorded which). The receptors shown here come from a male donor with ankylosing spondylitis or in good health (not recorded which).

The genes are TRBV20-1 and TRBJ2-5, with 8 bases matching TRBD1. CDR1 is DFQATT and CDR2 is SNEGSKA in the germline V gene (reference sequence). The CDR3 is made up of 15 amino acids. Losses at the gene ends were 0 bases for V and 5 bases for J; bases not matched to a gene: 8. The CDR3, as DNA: TGCAGTGCTAGAGATCTCAGGGGGCCACAGGAGACCCAGTACTTC. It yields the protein CSARDLRGPQETQYF.

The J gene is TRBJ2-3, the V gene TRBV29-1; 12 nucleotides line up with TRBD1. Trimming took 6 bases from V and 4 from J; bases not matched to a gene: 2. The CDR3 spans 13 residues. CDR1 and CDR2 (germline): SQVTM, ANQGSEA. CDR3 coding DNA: TGCAGCGTGGGACAGGGGGCACCAGATACGCAGTATTTT. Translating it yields CSVGQGAPDTQYF.

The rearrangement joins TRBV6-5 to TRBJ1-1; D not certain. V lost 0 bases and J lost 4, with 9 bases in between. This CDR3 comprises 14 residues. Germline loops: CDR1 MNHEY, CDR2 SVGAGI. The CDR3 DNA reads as TGTGCCAGCAGTTACTCGATAGGAGGCACTGAAGCTTTCTTT. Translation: CASSYSIGGTEAFF.